The 11 T cell receptor beta chains reported below all come from one sample, sequenced in a study of T cells in Graves' hyperthyroidism and ophthalmopathy. It was RNA transcripts that yielded the amplified TCR beta CDR3 regions. TCR CDR3 regions were first amplified by RT-PCR with HTBI primers. MiXCR was run by TCRdb on the multiplex PCR reads, yielding one entry per CDR3 protein. Of approximately 610,000 distinct CDR3 sequences in the sample, roughly 15% were seen once. Sequencing was performed on blood. Receptors were obtained from a middle-aged woman with Graves' ophthalmopathy.

The sample holds many counts of this clonotype. V and J are TRBV12-3 or TRBV12-4 and TRBJ1-2; D not certain. V was clipped by 3 bases and J by 8 bases, with 13 bases between them. This CDR3 spans 13 amino acids. The DNA for the CDR3 is TGTGCCAGCAGTTTGGCTTCGGATATAGGCTACACCTTC. This encodes CASSLASDIGYTF.

This clonotype occurred many times. The chain employs TRBV2 and TRBJ1-6; 9 bases match TRBD1. This CDR3 contains 15 residues. In germline, CDR1 is SNHLY, CDR2 FYNNEI. V was clipped by 6 bases and J by 6 bases; unmatched bases: 6. CDR3 in amino acids: CASRDTGGGNSPLHF. The CDR3 region has the DNA TGTGCCAGCAGGGACACAGGGGGCGGTAATTCACCCCTCCACTTT.

This chain's CDR3 is CSARVVVGSNYGYTF. The CDR3 nucleotides are TGCAGTGCTAGAGTCGTCGTGGGGTCTAACTATGGCTACACCTTC. V is TRBV20-1 and J is TRBJ1-2; D gene unclear. CDR3 size: 15 residues. Trimming shortened V by 1 base and J by 0 bases, and 12 bases separated the two germline ends. The V gene's germline CDR1 is DFQATT and CDR2 SNEGSKA (reference sequence).

There are many counts of this clonotype. The rearrangement joins TRBV29-1 to TRBJ1-2; the D is unclear. Trimming pared 4 bases from V and 4 bases from J, leaving 10 bases between. Germline CDR1 is SQVTM and CDR2 is ANQGSEA. The CDR3 spans 12 residues. The CDR3: CSVVLGSYGYTF. CDR3 DNA sequence: TGCAGCGTTGTGTTGGGATCCTATGGCTACACCTTC.

This clonotype was seen repeatedly, ten times or more. J is TRBJ2-2 and V is TRBV30, with a weak D call TRBD1 (5 bases). CDR1 is GTSNPN, CDR2 SVGIG, per germline (reference sequence). Deletions cut 2 bases from V and 3 bases from J, with 7 bases between. This CDR3 contains 13 residues. CDR3 DNA: TGTGCCTGGAGTTTGACAGACACCGGGGAGCTGTTTTTT. It yields the protein CAWSLTDTGELFF. Based on the CDR3 plus reference TRBV30 and TRBJ2-2, the full variable domain is SQTIHQWPATLVQPVGSPLSLECTVEGTSNPNLYWYRQAAGRGLQLLFYSVGIGQISSEVPQNLSASRPQDRQFILSSKKLLLSDSGFYLCAWSLTDTGELFFGEGSRLTVL.

This clonotype was picked up a small number of times. The chain carries TRBV4-1 and TRBJ2-7, with 11 bases that match TRBD1. V lost 1 base, J lost 5 bases, and 4 bases stayed unmatched. The germline V gene has CDR1 MGHRA and CDR2 YSYEKL. The CDR3 contains 15 residues. CDR3 nucleotide sequence: TGCGCCAGCAGCCAAGCAGGACAGGGGGCCCACGAGCAGTACTTC. Its translation: CASSQAGQGAHEQYF.

The chain links TRBV4-1 to TRBJ2-7; 8 nucleotides align to TRBD1. With 0 bases clipped from V and 1 base from J, the junction kept 5 bases outside the gene matches. CDR3 size: 16 residues. Germline V gives CDR1 MGHRA, CDR2 YSYEKL. CDR3 nucleotides: TGCGCCAGCAGCCAAGAAAGGACAGGGCCTTCCTACGAGCAGTACTTC. It yields the protein CASSQERTGPSYEQYF.

This clonotype was recorded at least ten times. This sequence joins TRBV12-3 or TRBV12-4 and TRBJ2-6; D is possibly TRBD1 (6 bases). V was pared by 6 bases and J by 0 bases, with 9 bases between. The CDR3 is 15 residues long. The CDR3 coding sequence is TGTGCCAGCAGCTCGGACAGCTCTGGGGCCAACGTCCTGACTTTC. Translated: CASSSDSSGANVLTF.

The sample holds many counts of this clonotype. This chain links TRBV7-6 with TRBJ2-7, with TRBD1 matching 7 bases. The germline V gene has CDR1 SGHVS and CDR2 FNYEAQ. V shed 5 bases, J shed 7 bases, and the junction held 23 bases outside the gene matches. This CDR3 is built from 18 residues. CDR3 sequence: CASSLTEDRVNALGEQYF. CDR3 nucleotides: TGTGCCAGCAGCCTCACAGAAGACAGGGTCAACGCCCTGGGTGAGCAGTACTTC.

This clonotype was observed many times. The rearrangement joins TRBV7-2 to TRBJ2-5; possible D gene TRBD2, 5 bases. CDR1 and CDR2 from the germline V gene are SGHTA and FQGNSA. The V end lost 3 bases, the J end lost 5 bases, and 13 bases lay between the germline ends. The CDR3 runs 14 residues. In DNA form, the CDR3 reads TGTGCCAGCAGCTTTACCAGCGGCGTGGAGACCCAGTACTTC. This encodes CASSFTSGVETQYF.

This clonotype was counted many times. This chain connects TRBV27 to TRBJ2-7; D may be TRBD2 (6 bases). This CDR3 comprises 14 residues. The V gene lost 1 base and the J gene lost 3 bases, with 10 bases spanning the gap. CDR1 and CDR2 from the germline V gene are MNHEY and SMNVEV (reference sequence). The CDR3 spells CASSLYGRSYEQYF. The DNA for the CDR3 is TGTGCCAGCAGTTTATACGGGAGAAGCTACGAGCAGTACTTC.